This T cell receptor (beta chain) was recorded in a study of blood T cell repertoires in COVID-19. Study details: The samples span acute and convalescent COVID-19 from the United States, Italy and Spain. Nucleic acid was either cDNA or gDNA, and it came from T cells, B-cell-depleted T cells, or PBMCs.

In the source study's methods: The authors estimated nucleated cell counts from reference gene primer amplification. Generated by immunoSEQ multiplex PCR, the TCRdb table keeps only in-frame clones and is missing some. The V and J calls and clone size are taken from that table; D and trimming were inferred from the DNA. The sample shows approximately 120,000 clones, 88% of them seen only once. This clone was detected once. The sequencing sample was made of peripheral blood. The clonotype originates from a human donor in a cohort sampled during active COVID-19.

The CDR3 region is CASSLQGGDEQFF. DNA of the CDR3: TGTGCCAGCAGCTTACAGGGTGGGGATGAGCAGTTCTTC. V and J are TRBV5-6 and TRBJ2-1; D perhaps matches TRBD1 (6 bases). The CDR3 extends over 13 amino acids. V was pared by 2 bases and J by 8 bases, with 11 bases between. Germline CDR1 reads SGHDT; CDR2 reads YYEEEE.